These 20 T cell receptor beta chains were sequenced from one sample in a study of cytomegalovirus exposure and HLA in healthy donors. PCR primers comprised 60 Vbeta and 13 Jbeta primers. TCRdb's copy holds only in-frame clones and misses some; the assay was immunoSEQ multiplex PCR. The table lists roughly 150,000 clones, approximately 84% of them singletons. What was sequenced was PBMCs. The source is a man aged 30 to 39 in good health and CMV-seropositive.

To note about this clone: Other DNA sequences in the same sample also yield this CDR3. CDR3 sequence reads: CASSPDREETQYF. The DNA for the CDR3 is TGTGCCAGCAGTCCGGACAGGGAAGAGACCCAGTACTTC. The gene calls are TRBV6-5 and TRBJ2-5, with TRBD1 matching 8 bases. CDR1 and CDR2 from the germline V gene are MNHEY and SVGAGI. V shed 5 bases, J shed 3 bases, and the junction held 2 bases outside the gene matches. CDR3 size: 13 residues.

The J gene is TRBJ2-2, the V gene TRBV27; tentative D call: TRBD2 (5 bases). The CDR3 totals 14 residues. V shed 4 bases and J shed 2 bases, with 8 bases lying between them. Per the germline V gene, CDR1 is MNHEY and CDR2 is SMNVEV (reference sequence). CDR3 DNA: TGTGCCAGCAGTTCCGGGATTAACACCGGGGAGCTGTTTTTT. Amino acids: CASSSGINTGELFF.

The chain employs TRBV18 and TRBJ2-5, with unresolved D. Germline V lookup: CDR1 KGHSH, CDR2 LQKENI. V lost 2 bases to trimming and J lost 5 bases, with 6 bases between them. The CDR3 is made up of 12 amino acids. Here the CDR3 reads CASSPSRETQYF. CDR3 sequence (DNA): TGTGCCAGCTCACCAAGCCGGGAGACCCAGTACTTC.

The chain uses TRBV7-9 and TRBJ2-2, with 7 nucleotides matching TRBD1. The CDR3 extends over 15 amino acids. Germline values: CDR1 SEHNR, CDR2 FQNEAQ (reference sequence). The V gene end was trimmed by 6 bases and the J gene end by 5 bases; junction bases not matched to a gene: 9. CDR3 DNA sequence: TGTGCCAGCAGTCGCCGGGACAGAGGTACCGGGGAGCTGTTTTTT. Encoded protein: CASSRRDRGTGELFF.

This clone appeared a single time. The V gene is TRBV7-9, the J gene TRBJ2-3; D is perhaps TRBD1 (7 bases). Germline V gene data show CDR1 as SEHNR and CDR2 as FQNEAQ (reference sequence). CDR3 length: 15 residues. V was shortened by 5 bases and J by 7 bases, with 19 bases between the two germline ends. This chain's CDR3 is CASSPDRAGGYTQYF. CDR3 in DNA: TGTGCCAGCAGCCCCGACAGGGCCGGGGGCTATACGCAGTATTTT.

CDR3 bases: TGTGCCAGTAGTATAGATAGAGGGCCCGGCTCTGGAAACACCATATATTTT. Residues: CASSIDRGPGSGNTIYF. V and J are TRBV19 and TRBJ1-3; D is undetermined. This CDR3 region has 17 residues. The germline CDR1 and CDR2 sequences are LNHDA and SQIVND (reference sequence). Trimming took off 0 bases at V and 0 bases at J, with 12 bases between the two ends. Based on the CDR3 plus reference TRBV19 and TRBJ1-3, the full variable domain is DGGITQSPKYLFRKEGQNVTLSCEQNLNHDAMYWYRQDPGQGLRLIYYSQIVNDFQKGDIAEGYSVSREKKESFPLTVTSAQKNPTAFYLCASSIDRGPGSGNTIYFGEGSWLTVV.

The V call is TRBV27, the J call TRBJ2-7, with 9 positions matching TRBD2. The CDR3 length is 15 residues. J was trimmed by 5 bases and V by 5 bases; bases with no gene match: 10. Germline V gene sequence: CDR1 MNHEY, CDR2 SMNVEV (reference sequence). DNA for the CDR3: TGTGCCAGCAGTAGGACGCCTAGCGGGAATCACGAGCAGTACTTC. Translated: CASSRTPSGNHEQYF.

The chain uses TRBV7-2 and TRBJ1-2, with D tentatively TRBD1 (6 bases). The CDR3 contains 18 residues. CDR1 SGHTA and CDR2 FQGNSA come from the germline V gene. V lost 4 bases, J lost 1 base, and 22 bases lay in between. Written as DNA, the CDR3 is TGTGCCAGCAGCTCCCGGACGTACGGGCAGGGGCGTAACTATGGCTACACCTTC. This sequence encodes CASSSRTYGQGRNYGYTF.

This rearrangement joins TRBV6-5 to TRBJ2-5; a possible D gene is TRBD1 (6 bases). V lost 2 bases and J lost 5, with 12 bases in between. Germline lookup yields CDR1 MNHEY and CDR2 SVGAGI. This CDR3 spans 14 amino acids. The CDR3 spells CASSYRRGGETQYF. In nucleotides, the CDR3 is TGTGCCAGCAGTTACAGGCGTGGGGGCGAGACCCAGTACTTC.

The V call is TRBV27, the J call TRBJ2-2, with TRBD2 matching over 14 bases. V shed 7 bases, J shed 5 bases, and the junction held 6 bases outside the gene matches. This CDR3 is built from 16 residues. The germline gives CDR1 MNHEY, CDR2 SMNVEV (reference sequence). CDR3 DNA: TGTGCCAGCACCTGGGGGACTAGCGGGAGTACCGGGGAGCTGTTTTTT. It is translated as CASTWGTSGSTGELFF.

This clone was recorded once. The chain combines TRBV18 with TRBJ2-5, with 10 bases matching TRBD1. Germline V gives CDR1 KGHSH, CDR2 LQKENI. The CDR3 consists of 15 residues. J lost 1 base, V lost 7 bases, and 6 bases had no gene match. As DNA, the CDR3 is TGTGCCAGCTTCCGGACAGGGGGATTCCAAGAGACCCAGTACTTC. Its translation: CASFRTGGFQETQYF.

This chain joins TRBV2 and TRBJ2-5; D may be TRBD1 (6 bases). The ends were cut back, 8 bases at V and 0 bases at J, with 7 bases in the middle. This CDR3 is 12 amino acids long. Per the germline V gene, CDR1 is SNHLY and CDR2 is FYNNEI. The CDR3 DNA reads as TGTGCCAGCGGACAGTACCAAGAGACCCAGTACTTC. Translated: CASGQYQETQYF.

The chain joins TRBV19 to TRBJ2-1, with a possible D match to TRBD1 (6 bases). This CDR3 has 14 amino acids. The ends were cut back, 4 bases at V and 5 bases at J, with 12 bases in the middle. CDR1 and CDR2 (germline): LNHDA, SQIVND (reference sequence). In nucleotides, the CDR3 is TGTGCCAGTAGTACCTATACAGGGAACAATGAGCAGTTCTTC. Residues: CASSTYTGNNEQFF.

This clone has only one observation. The J gene is TRBJ2-7, the V gene TRBV30, with 8 bases identical to TRBD1. CDR3 size: 13 residues. Germline loops: CDR1 GTSNPN, CDR2 SVGIG (reference sequence). V lost 3 bases and J lost 1; bases outside the gene matches: 2. Here the CDR3 DNA reads TGTGCCTGGAGAAGACAGGGGTCCTACGAGCAGTACTTC. It encodes CAWRRQGSYEQYF. The whole variable domain, filled in from reference TRBV30 and TRBJ2-7, reads SQTIHQWPATLVQPVGSPLSLECTVEGTSNPNLYWYRQAAGRGLQLLFYSVGIGQISSEVPQNLSASRPQDRQFILSSKKLLLSDSGFYLCAWRRQGSYEQYFGPGTRLTVT.

A single count supports this clone. V is TRBV11-2 and J is TRBJ2-1; 7 bases are shared with TRBD2. J gave up 4 bases and V 1 base, and 4 bases lay outside the gene matches. The CDR3 sequence is 15 residues long. Germline V lookup: CDR1 SGHAT, CDR2 FQNNGV. The CDR3 DNA reads as TGTGCCAGCAGCTTAGGGCTAGCGGATTACAATGAGCAGTTCTTC. This translates into CASSLGLADYNEQFF.

The CDR3 region is CSVVDRPRAGEQYF. Here the CDR3 DNA reads TGCAGCGTTGTTGACCGACCCCGGGCAGGGGAGCAGTACTTC. The genes are TRBV29-1 and TRBJ2-7, with D tentatively TRBD1 (5 bases). The CDR3 contains 14 residues. Germline V gene data show CDR1 as SQVTM and CDR2 as ANQGSEA. V gave up 4 bases and J gave up 7 bases, with 20 bases separating them.

V gene TRBV5-1 combines with J gene TRBJ2-3, with 7 nucleotides matching TRBD1. Germline values: CDR1 SGHRS, CDR2 YFSETQ. J gave up 2 bases and V 1 base, and 4 bases lay outside the gene matches. The CDR3 is made up of 15 amino acids. The CDR3 sequence: CASSLTGDNTDTQYF. The CDR3 DNA follows: TGCGCCAGCAGCTTGACAGGGGATAACACAGATACGCAGTATTTT.

The rearrangement joins TRBV2 to TRBJ1-4; possibly TRBD1 for D (6 bases). CDR1 is SNHLY and CDR2 is FYNNEI in the germline V gene. This CDR3 is 13 amino acids long. V shed 4 bases and J shed 5 bases, with 8 bases lying between them. DNA of the CDR3: TGTGCCAGCAGTGGGACAGTCAATGAAAAACTGTTTTTT. Its translation: CASSGTVNEKLFF.

This clone turned up a few times. The rearrangement joins TRBV6-6 to TRBJ1-1, with D possibly matching TRBD1 (5 bases). The germline gives CDR1 MNHNY, CDR2 SVGAGI (reference sequence). This CDR3 has 14 amino acids. The V end lost 6 bases, the J end lost 1 base, and 12 bases lay between the germline ends. The CDR3 coding sequence is TGTGCCAGCAGCCCCGTAACAGGGAACACTGAAGCTTTCTTT. This encodes CASSPVTGNTEAFF.

The chain has TRBV5-4 and TRBJ2-7; 8 bases match TRBD2. This CDR3 has 12 amino acids. V shed 9 bases and J 6 bases; nucleotides not matched to a gene: 8. Germline CDR1 reads SGHNT; CDR2 reads YYREEE (reference sequence). Here the CDR3 DNA reads TGTGCCACCGGGGGGGAGCGGCTCGAGCAGTACGTC. Translated: CATGGERLEQYV.